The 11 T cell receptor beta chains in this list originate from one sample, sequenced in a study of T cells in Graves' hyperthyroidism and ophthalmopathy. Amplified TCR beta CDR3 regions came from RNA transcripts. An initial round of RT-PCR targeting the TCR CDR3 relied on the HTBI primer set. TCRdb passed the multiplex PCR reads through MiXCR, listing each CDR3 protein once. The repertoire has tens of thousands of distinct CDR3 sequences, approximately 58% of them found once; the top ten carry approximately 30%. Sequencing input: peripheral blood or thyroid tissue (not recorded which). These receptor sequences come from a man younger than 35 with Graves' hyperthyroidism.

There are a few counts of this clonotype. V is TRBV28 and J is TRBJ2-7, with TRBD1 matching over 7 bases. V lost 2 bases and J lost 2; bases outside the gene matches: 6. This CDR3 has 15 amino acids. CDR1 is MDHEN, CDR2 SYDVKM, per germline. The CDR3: CASSLPRGQTYEQYF. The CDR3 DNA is TGTGCCAGCAGTTTACCACGGGGACAGACCTACGAGCAGTACTTC.

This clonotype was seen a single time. The CDR3 loop is CSVRVGTGYNSPLHF. For the CDR3, the DNA is TGCAGCGTTAGAGTTGGGACAGGGTATAATTCACCCCTCCACTTT. V is TRBV29-1 and J is TRBJ1-6; 9 nucleotides match TRBD1. CDR3 size: 15 residues. V trimming: 5 bases; J trimming: 4 bases; junction bases outside the gene matches: 6. The germline V gene has CDR1 SQVTM and CDR2 ANQGSEA.

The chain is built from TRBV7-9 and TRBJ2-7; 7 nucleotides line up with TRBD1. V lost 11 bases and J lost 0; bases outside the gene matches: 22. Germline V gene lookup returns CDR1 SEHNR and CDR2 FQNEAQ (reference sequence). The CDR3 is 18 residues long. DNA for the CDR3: TGTGCCGGCACCCAAGGGGCAGGGGGTTGGAAAAGCTCCTACGAGCAGTACTTC. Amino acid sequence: CAGTQGAGGWKSSYEQYF.

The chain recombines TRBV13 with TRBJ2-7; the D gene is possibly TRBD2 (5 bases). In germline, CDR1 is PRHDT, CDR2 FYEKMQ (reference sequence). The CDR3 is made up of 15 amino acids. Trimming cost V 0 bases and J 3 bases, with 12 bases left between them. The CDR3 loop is CASSLGPATNYEQYF. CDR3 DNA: TGTGCCAGCAGCTTAGGTCCTGCGACTAACTACGAGCAGTACTTC. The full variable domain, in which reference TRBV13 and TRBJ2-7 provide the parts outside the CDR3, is AAGVIQSPRHLIKEKRETATLKCYPIPRHDTVYWYQQGPGQDPQFLISFYEKMQSDKGSIPDRFSAQQFSDYHSELNMSSLELGDSALYFCASSLGPATNYEQYFGPGTRLTVT.

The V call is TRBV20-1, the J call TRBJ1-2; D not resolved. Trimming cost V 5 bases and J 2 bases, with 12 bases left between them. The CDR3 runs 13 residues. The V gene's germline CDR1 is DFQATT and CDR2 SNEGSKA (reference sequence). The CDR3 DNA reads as TGCAGTGCTCCCGCCGTCACGAACTATGGCTACACCTTC. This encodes CSAPAVTNYGYTF.

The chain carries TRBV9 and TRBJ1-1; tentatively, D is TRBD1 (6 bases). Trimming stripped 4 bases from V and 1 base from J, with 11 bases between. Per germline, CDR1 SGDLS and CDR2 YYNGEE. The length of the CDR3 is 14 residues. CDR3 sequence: CASSSGVGNTEAFF. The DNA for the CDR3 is TGTGCCAGCAGCTCAGGGGTTGGGAACACTGAAGCTTTCTTT. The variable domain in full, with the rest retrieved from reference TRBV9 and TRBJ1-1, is DSGVTQTPKHLITATGQRVTLRCSPRSGDLSVYWYQQSLDQGLQFLIQYYNGEERAKGNILERFSAQQFPDLHSELNLSSLELGDSALYFCASSSGVGNTEAFFGQGTRLTVV.

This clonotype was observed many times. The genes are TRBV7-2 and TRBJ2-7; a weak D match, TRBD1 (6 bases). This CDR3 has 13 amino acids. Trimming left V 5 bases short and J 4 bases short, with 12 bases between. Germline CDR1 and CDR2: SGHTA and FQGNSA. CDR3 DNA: TGTGCCAGCAGCGTTCACAGGGCTTACGAGCAGTACTTC. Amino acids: CASSVHRAYEQYF.

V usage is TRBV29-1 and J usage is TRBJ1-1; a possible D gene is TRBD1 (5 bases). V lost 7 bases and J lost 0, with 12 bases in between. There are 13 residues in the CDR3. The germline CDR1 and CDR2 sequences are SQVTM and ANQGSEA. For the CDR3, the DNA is TGCAGCGCCGAGGGGTCCATGAACACTGAAGCTTTCTTT. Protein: CSAEGSMNTEAFF.

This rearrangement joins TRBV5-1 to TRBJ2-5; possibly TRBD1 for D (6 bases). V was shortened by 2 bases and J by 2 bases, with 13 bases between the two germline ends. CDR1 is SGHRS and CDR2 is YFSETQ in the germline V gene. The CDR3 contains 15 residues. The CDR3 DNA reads TGCGCCAGCAGCTTCCAACAGGGCGAACAAGAGACCCAGTACTTC. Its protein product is CASSFQQGEQETQYF.

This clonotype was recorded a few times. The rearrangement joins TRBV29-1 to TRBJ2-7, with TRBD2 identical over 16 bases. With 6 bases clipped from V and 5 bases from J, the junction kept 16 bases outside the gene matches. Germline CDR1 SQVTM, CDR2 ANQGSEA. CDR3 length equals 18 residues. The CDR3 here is CSVRPGTSGRGYFHEQYF. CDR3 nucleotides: TGCAGCGTGAGGCCCGGGACTAGCGGGAGGGGCTATTTCCACGAGCAGTACTTC.

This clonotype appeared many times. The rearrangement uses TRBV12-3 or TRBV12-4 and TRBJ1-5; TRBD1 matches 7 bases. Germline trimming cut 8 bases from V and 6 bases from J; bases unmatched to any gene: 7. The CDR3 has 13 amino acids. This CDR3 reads CASRLGGFQPQHF. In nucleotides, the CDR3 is TGTGCCAGCCGCTTAGGGGGCTTTCAGCCCCAGCATTTT.